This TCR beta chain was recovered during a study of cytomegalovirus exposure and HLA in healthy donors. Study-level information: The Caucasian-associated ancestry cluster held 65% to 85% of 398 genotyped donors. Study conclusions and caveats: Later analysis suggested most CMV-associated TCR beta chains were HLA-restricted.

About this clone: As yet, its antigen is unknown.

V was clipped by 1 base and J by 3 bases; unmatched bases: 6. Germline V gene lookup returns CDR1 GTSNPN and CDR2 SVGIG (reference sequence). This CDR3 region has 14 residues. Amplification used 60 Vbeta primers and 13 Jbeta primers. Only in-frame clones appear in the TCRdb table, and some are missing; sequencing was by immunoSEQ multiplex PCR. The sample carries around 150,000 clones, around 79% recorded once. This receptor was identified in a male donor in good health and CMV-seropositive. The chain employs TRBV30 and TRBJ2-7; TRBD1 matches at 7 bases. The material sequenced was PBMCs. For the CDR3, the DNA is TGTGCCTGGAGTGCCGAGGGACAGCTCTACGAGCAGTACTTC. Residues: CAWSAEGQLYEQYF.